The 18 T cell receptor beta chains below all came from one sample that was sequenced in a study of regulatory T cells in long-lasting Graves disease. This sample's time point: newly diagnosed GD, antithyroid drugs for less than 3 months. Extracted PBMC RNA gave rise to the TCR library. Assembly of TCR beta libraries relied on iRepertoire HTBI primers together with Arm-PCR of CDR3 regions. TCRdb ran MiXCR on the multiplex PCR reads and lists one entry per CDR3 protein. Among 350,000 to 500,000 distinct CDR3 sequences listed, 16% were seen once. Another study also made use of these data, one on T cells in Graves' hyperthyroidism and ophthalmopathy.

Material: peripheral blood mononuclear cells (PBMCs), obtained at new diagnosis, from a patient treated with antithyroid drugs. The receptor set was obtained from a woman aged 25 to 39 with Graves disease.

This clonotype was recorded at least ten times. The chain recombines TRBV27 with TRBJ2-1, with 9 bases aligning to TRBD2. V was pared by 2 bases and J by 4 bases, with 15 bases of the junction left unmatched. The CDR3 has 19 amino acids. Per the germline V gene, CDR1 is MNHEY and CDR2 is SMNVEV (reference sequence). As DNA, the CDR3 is TGTGCCAGCAGTTTAAGTACCCTTCAGCGGGAGGTGCGTTACAATGAGCAGTTCTTC. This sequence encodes CASSLSTLQREVRYNEQFF.

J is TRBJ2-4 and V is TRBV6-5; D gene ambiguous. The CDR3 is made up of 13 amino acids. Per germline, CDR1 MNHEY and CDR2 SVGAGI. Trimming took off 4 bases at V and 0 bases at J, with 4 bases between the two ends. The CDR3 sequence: CASSSQAKNIQYF. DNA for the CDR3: TGTGCCAGCAGTTCCCAAGCCAAAAACATTCAGTACTTC.

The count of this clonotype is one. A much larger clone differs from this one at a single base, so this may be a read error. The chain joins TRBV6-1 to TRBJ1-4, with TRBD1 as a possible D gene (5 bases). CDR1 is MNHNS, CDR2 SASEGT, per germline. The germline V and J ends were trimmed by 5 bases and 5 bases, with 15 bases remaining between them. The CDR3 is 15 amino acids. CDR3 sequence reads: CASSLGNRSNEKLFF. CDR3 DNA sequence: TGTGCCAGCAGTCTTGGGAACAGGTCGAATGAAAAACTGTTTTTT.

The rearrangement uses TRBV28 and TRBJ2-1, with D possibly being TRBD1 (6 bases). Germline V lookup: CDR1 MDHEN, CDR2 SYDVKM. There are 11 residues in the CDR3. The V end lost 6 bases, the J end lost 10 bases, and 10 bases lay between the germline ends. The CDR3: CASRDRREQFF. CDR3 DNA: TGTGCCAGCAGGGACAGACGGGAGCAGTTCTTC.

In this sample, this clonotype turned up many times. CDR3 sequence reads: CASSLGGGRVLGEQYF. As DNA, the CDR3 is TGTGCCAGCAGCTTAGGGGGCGGGAGGGTTTTAGGAGAGCAGTACTTC. V and J are TRBV7-2 and TRBJ2-7; 9 bases line up with TRBD2. The V and J ends lost 1 base and 7 bases, in that order; junction bases with no gene match: 11. The CDR3 is 16 residues long. Germline V gene sequence: CDR1 SGHTA, CDR2 FQGNSA.

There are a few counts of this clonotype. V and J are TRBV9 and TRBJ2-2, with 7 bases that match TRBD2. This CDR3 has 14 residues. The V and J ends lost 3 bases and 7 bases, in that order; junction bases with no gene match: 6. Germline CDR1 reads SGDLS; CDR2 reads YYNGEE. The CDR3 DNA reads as TGTGCCAGCAGCGCTCAACTAGCGCTCGGGGAGCTGTTTTTT. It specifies CASSAQLALGELFF.

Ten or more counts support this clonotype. The CDR3 DNA is TGTGCCAGCAGCTTAGCCCTTGGCACAGATACGCAGTATTTT. Translation gives CASSLALGTDTQYF. The chain joins TRBV7-8 to TRBJ2-3; D is unresolved. V lost 0 bases and J lost 1, with 5 bases in between. Germline CDR1 reads SGHVS; CDR2 reads FQNEAQ. The CDR3 has 14 amino acids.

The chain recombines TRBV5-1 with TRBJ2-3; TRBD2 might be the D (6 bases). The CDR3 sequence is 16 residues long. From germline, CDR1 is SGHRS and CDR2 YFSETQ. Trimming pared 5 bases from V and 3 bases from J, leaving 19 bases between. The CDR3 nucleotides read TGCGCCAGCAGATGGGCCGGGGGAGATGGGACAGATACGCAGTATTTT. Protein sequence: CASRWAGGDGTDTQYF. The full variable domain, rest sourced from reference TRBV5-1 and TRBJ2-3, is KAGVTQTPRYLIKTRGQQVTLSCSPISGHRSVSWYQQTPGQGLQFLFEYFSETQRNKGNFPGRFSGRQFSNSRSEMNVSTLELGDSALYLCASRWAGGDGTDTQYFGPGTRLTVL.

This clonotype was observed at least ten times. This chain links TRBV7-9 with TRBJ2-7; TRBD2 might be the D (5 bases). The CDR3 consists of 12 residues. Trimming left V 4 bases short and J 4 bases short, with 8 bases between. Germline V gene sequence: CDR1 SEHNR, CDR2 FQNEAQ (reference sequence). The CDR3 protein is CASSSEAYEQYF. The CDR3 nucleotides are TGTGCCAGCAGCTCGGAGGCTTACGAGCAGTACTTC.

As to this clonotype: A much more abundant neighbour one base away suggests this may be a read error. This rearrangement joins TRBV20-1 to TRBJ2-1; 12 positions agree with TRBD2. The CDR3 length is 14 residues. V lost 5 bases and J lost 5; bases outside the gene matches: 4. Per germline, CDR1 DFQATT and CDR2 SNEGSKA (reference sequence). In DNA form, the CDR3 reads TGCAGTGCTCAACTAGCGGGAGGCCACAATGAGCAGTTCTTC. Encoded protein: CSAQLAGGHNEQFF.

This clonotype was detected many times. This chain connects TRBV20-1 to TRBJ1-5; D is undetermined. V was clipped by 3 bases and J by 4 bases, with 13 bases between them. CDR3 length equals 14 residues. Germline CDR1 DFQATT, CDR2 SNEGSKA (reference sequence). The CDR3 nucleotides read TGCAGTGCTAGCAGTTTCACAGAAAATCAGCCCCAGCATTTT. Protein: CSASSFTENQPQHF.

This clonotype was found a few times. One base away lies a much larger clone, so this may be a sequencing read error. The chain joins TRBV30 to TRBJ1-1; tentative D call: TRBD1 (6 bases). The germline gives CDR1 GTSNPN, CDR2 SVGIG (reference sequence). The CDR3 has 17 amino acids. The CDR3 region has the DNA TGTGCCTGGACGGCAGGTCCCGGGACATTTATGAACCCTGAAGCTTTCTTT. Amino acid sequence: CAWTAGPGTFMNPEAFF.

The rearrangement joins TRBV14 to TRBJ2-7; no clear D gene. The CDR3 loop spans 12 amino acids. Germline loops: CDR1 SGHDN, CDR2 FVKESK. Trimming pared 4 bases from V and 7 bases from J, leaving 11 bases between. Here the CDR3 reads CASSLPVGEQYF. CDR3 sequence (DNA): TGTGCCAGCAGCCTACCGGTGGGGGAGCAGTACTTC.

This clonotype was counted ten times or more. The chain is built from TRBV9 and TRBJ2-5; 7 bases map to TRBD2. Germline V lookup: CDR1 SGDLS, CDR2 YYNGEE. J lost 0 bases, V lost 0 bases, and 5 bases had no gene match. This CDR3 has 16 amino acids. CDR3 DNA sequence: TGTGCCAGCAGCGTAGACCTAGCGGATTACCAAGAGACCCAGTACTTC. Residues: CASSVDLADYQETQYF.

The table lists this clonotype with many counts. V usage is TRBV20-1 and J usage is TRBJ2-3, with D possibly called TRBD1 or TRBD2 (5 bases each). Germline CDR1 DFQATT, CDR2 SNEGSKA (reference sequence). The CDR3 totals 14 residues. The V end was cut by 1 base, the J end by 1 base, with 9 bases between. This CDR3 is CSARGDAGTDTQYF. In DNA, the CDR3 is TGCAGTGCTAGAGGGGACGCCGGCACAGATACGCAGTATTTT.

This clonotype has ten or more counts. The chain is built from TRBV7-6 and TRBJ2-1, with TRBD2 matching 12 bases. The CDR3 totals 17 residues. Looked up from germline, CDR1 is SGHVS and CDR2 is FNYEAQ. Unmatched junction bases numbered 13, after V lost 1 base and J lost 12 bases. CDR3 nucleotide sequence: TGTGCCAGCAGCTTAGGACTAGCGGGAGTAAGTCTCGTTAGGCAGTTCTTC. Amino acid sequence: CASSLGLAGVSLVRQFF.

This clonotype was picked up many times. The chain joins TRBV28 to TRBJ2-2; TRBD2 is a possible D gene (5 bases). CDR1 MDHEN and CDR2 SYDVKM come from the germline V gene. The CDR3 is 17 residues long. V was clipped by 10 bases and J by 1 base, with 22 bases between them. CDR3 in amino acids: CAIRDGGYSMNTGELFF. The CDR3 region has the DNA TGTGCCATACGGGATGGCGGGTACTCTATGAACACCGGGGAGCTGTTTTTT.

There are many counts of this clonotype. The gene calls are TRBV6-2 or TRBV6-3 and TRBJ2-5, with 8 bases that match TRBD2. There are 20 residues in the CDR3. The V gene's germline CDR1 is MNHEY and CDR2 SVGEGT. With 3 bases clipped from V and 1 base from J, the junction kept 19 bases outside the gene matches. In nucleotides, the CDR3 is TGTGCCAGCAGTTATCTCAACAGGGCGGTAGCGGGGACCCTCCAAGAGACCCAGTACTTC. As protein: CASSYLNRAVAGTLQETQYF.